This T cell receptor beta chain was obtained from a study of blood T cell repertoires in COVID-19. Produced via immunoSEQ multiplex PCR; TCRdb's table is partial and in-frame only. This repertoire shows about 260,000 clones, 85% to 90% found once; its top ten account for roughly 4%. Germline V gives CDR1 MNHNS, CDR2 SASEGT. The CDR3 consists of 15 residues. With 0 bases removed from V and 5 bases from J, the gap between germline ends came to 13 bases. In its sample, this clone was seen once. The chain recombines TRBV6-1 with TRBJ2-5; D gene ambiguous. This TCR came from a woman in her 30s with acute COVID-19. Sequencing was carried out using PBMCs or T cells enriched from blood (not recorded which). The CDR3 DNA reads TGTGCCAGCAGTGAAGCGCTAGGTTCCTGGGAGACCCAGTACTTC. Its translation is CASSEALGSWETQYF.